These 16 T cell receptor beta chains share one sample of origin, sequenced in a study of T cell repertoires in cytomegalovirus infection. TCRdb reanalysed the reads using MiXCR and keeps one entry per CDR3 protein. The sample includes fewer than 550,000 distinct CDR3 sequences, 11% of them seen just once. The sample was PBMCs. The receptor source for this set is a human donor in good health (CMV status not recorded). Some clones in this sample may be carry-over from other donors' samples.

The chain joins TRBV19 to TRBJ2-7; weak D call: TRBD1 (5 bases). CDR1 LNHDA and CDR2 SQIVND come from the germline V gene (reference sequence). This CDR3 is built from 16 residues. Between the trimmed V and J ends, which lost 5 bases and 2 bases, there was a span of 19 bases. The CDR3, as DNA: TGTGCCAGTAGTTTCCAAAGGGGCGAGCCTGCCTACGAGCAGTACTTC. It encodes CASSFQRGEPAYEQYF. Variable domain in full (rest from reference TRBV19 and TRBJ2-7): DGGITQSPKYLFRKEGQNVTLSCEQNLNHDAMYWYRQDPGQGLRLIYYSQIVNDFQKGDIAEGYSVSREKKESFPLTVTSAQKNPTAFYLCASSFQRGEPAYEQYFGPGTRLTVT.

The table lists this clonotype with many counts. The chain uses TRBV4-1 and TRBJ2-4, with TRBD2 identical over 11 bases. The CDR3 is 17 residues long. Per germline, CDR1 MGHRA and CDR2 YSYEKL. Losses at the gene ends were 4 bases for V and 1 base for J; bases not matched to a gene: 6. The CDR3 nucleotides are TGCGCCAGCAGCCGCCCACTAGCGGGGGTTGCCAAAAACATTCAGTACTTC. As protein: CASSRPLAGVAKNIQYF.

The rearrangement links TRBV6-5 to TRBJ2-1; D is unresolved. V was pared by 1 base and J by 0 bases, with 16 bases between. Germline loops: CDR1 MNHEY, CDR2 SVGAGI. The CDR3 totals 18 residues. CDR3 protein: CASSYYRAWQSSYNEQFF. Written as DNA, the CDR3 is TGTGCCAGCAGTTACTACAGAGCTTGGCAGAGCTCCTACAATGAGCAGTTCTTC.

This clonotype was counted ten times or more. The V and J genes are TRBV27 and TRBJ2-1, with no clear D. CDR1 is MNHEY, CDR2 SMNVEV, per germline (reference sequence). The CDR3 loop spans 13 amino acids. The V end was cut by 4 bases, the J end by 8 bases, with 12 bases between. CDR3 DNA sequence: TGTGCCAGCAGTTCCCGGCCTCGATATGAGCAGTTCTTC. This gives the protein CASSSRPRYEQFF.

This clonotype was observed many times. The chain combines TRBV20-1 with TRBJ1-2; D ambiguous. The CDR3 covers 14 residues. Germline assignment: CDR1 DFQATT and CDR2 SNEGSKA (reference sequence). Trimming cost V 1 base and J 2 bases, with 11 bases left between them. The CDR3 region has the DNA TGCAGTGCTAGAGTCAACGACGGGAACTATGGCTACACCTTC. Translating gives CSARVNDGNYGYTF.

This clonotype was counted many times. The chain combines TRBV6-5 with TRBJ1-2; D is perhaps TRBD1 (6 bases). V shed 7 bases and J shed 5 bases, with 14 bases lying between them. CDR1 is MNHEY and CDR2 is SVGAGI in the germline V gene. This CDR3 has 13 residues. The CDR3 reads CASMSGAGYGYTF. The CDR3, as DNA: TGTGCCAGCATGTCGGGGGCAGGGTATGGCTACACCTTC.

This chain uses TRBV19 with TRBJ2-7; D possibly corresponds to TRBD2 (6 bases). The germline CDR1 and CDR2 sequences are LNHDA and SQIVND (reference sequence). The CDR3 loop spans 16 amino acids. Trimming cost V 4 bases and J 3 bases, with 19 bases left between them. The chain's CDR3 is CASSNQPGVRNYEQYF. For the CDR3, the DNA is TGTGCCAGTAGTAACCAACCGGGGGTCCGGAACTACGAGCAGTACTTC.

Many counts were recorded for this clonotype. The J gene is TRBJ2-2, the V gene TRBV6-2 or TRBV6-3, with D unclear. Germline-derived CDR1 and CDR2 are MNHEY and SVGEGT. The CDR3 extends over 11 amino acids. The ends were cut back, 4 bases at V and 6 bases at J, with 3 bases in the middle. The CDR3 sequence: CASSFSGELFF. In DNA, the CDR3 is TGTGCCAGCAGTTTTTCCGGGGAGCTGTTTTTT.

In its sample, this clonotype was seen many times. V gene TRBV7-9 combines with J gene TRBJ1-1, with D unclear. V lost 6 bases and J 3 bases, leaving 14 bases between the germline ends. The germline V gene has CDR1 SEHNR and CDR2 FQNEAQ (reference sequence). The CDR3 has 14 residues. The CDR3, as DNA: TGTGCCAGCAGTCTTAGGACGGCGGACACTGAAGCTTTCTTT. It yields the protein CASSLRTADTEAFF.

Ten or more counts support this clonotype. The rearrangement links TRBV7-9 to TRBJ1-1, with a weak D call TRBD1 (6 bases). With 5 bases removed from V and 2 bases from J, the gap between germline ends came to 12 bases. Germline-derived CDR1 and CDR2 are SEHNR and FQNEAQ (reference sequence). The CDR3 loop spans 14 amino acids. CDR3 protein: CASSRPDSNTEAFF. In nucleotides, the CDR3 is TGTGCCAGCAGCCGGCCGGACAGTAACACTGAAGCTTTCTTT.

This clonotype was seen at least ten times. CDR3 nucleotides: TGCGCCAGCAGGGCAGCGAGAGATCAGCCCCAGCATTTT. It specifies CASRAARDQPQHF. The genes are TRBV5-1 and TRBJ1-5; D is ambiguous. The CDR3 has 13 residues. Germline CDR1 SGHRS, CDR2 YFSETQ. Between the trimmed V and J ends, which lost 5 bases and 5 bases, there was a span of 11 bases. The variable domain in full, with the rest retrieved from reference TRBV5-1 and TRBJ1-5, is KAGVTQTPRYLIKTRGQQVTLSCSPISGHRSVSWYQQTPGQGLQFLFEYFSETQRNKGNFPGRFSGRQFSNSRSEMNVSTLELGDSALYLCASRAARDQPQHFGDGTRLSIL.

This clonotype was counted a few times. V gene TRBV13 combines with J gene TRBJ2-7, with D possibly matching TRBD2 (6 bases). The germline V gene encodes CDR1 PRHDT and CDR2 FYEKMQ (reference sequence). The CDR3 has 16 amino acids. Trimming stripped 4 bases from V and 0 bases from J, with 16 bases between. The CDR3 sequence is CASSSRSGSSSYEQYF. The CDR3 DNA follows: TGTGCCAGCAGCTCCCGCAGCGGGTCTAGCTCCTACGAGCAGTACTTC.

This clonotype has a count of ten or more. The genes are TRBV5-8 and TRBJ2-1; the D gene is possibly TRBD2 (6 bases). Germline V gives CDR1 SGHTS, CDR2 YDEGEE. The CDR3 covers 15 residues. V lost 4 bases and J 0 bases, leaving 11 bases between the germline ends. The CDR3 spells CASSRAGSSYNEQFF. CDR3 DNA sequence: TGTGCCAGCAGCCGAGCGGGCTCCTCCTACAATGAGCAGTTCTTC.

In its sample, this clonotype was seen many times. The CDR3 sequence: CASSSGLAGSSYEQYF. The CDR3, as DNA: TGTGCCAGCAGCTCGGGACTAGCGGGGTCCTCCTACGAGCAGTACTTC. The genes are TRBV11-1 and TRBJ2-7; the match to TRBD2 covers 13 bases. This CDR3 has 16 amino acids. CDR1 and CDR2 (germline): SGHAT, FQDESV (reference sequence). J lost 0 bases, V lost 4 bases, and 3 bases had no gene match.

This clonotype was observed many times. V usage is TRBV24-1 and J usage is TRBJ2-5; TRBD1 aligns across 11 bases. Losses at the gene ends were 5 bases for V and 4 bases for J; bases not matched to a gene: 5. This CDR3 contains 15 residues. Looked up from germline, CDR1 is KGHDR and CDR2 is SFDVKD. CDR3 amino acids: CATSVSGTGGETQYF. The CDR3 region has the DNA TGTGCCACCAGTGTTTCCGGGACAGGGGGAGAGACCCAGTACTTC.

This clonotype appeared many times. The V and J genes are TRBV7-6 and TRBJ2-3; 7 bases agree with TRBD2. CDR1 is SGHVS and CDR2 is FNYEAQ in the germline V gene. With 1 base clipped from V and 5 bases from J, the junction kept 3 bases outside the gene matches. The CDR3 consists of 14 residues. CDR3 loop: CASSLEASGDTQYF. CDR3 in DNA: TGTGCCAGCAGCTTAGAGGCTAGCGGAGATACGCAGTATTTT.